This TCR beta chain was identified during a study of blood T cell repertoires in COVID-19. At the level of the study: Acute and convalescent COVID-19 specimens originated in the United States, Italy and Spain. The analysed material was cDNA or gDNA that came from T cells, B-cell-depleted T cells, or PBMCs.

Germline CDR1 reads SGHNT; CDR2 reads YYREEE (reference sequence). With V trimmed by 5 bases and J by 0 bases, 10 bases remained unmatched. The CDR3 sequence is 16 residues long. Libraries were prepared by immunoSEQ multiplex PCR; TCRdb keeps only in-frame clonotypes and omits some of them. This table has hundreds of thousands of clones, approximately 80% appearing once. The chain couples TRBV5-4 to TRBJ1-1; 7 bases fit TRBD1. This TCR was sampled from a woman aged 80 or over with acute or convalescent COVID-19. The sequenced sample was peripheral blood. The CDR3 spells CASRKITGAVNTEAFF. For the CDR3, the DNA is TGTGCCAGCAGAAAGATAACAGGGGCAGTGAACACTGAAGCTTTCTTT.